These 25 T cell receptor beta chains came from one sample sequenced in a study of CD8 T cells in Susac syndrome (dated by TCRdb to between 2017 and 2020). Libraries came from the immunoSEQ multiplex PCR assay. RNA was extracted with the RNeasy kit and 0.5 to 1 ug was reverse transcribed using random hexamers. Using fastp trimming at Q25 and MiXCR clonotype assembly, TCRdb reanalyzed the public sequencing data and kept in-frame beta chains. CDR3 protein duplicates are merged, each entry listing the most common genes and DNA. The sample has approximately 120,000 distinct CDR3 sequences on record, about 93% of them singletons. In total, the top ten clones hold 0.11% to 0.15% of the sample. Sequencing used CD4+ T cells from PBMCs. All receptors come from a human donor in good health.

The chain recombines TRBV4-1 with TRBJ1-1; D is undetermined. Deletions cut 1 base from V and 7 bases from J, with 13 bases between. Germline V gene data show CDR1 as MGHRA and CDR2 as YSYEKL. The CDR3 sequence is 14 residues long. The CDR3 sequence: CASSQGLGYIEAFF. The CDR3 nucleotides are TGCGCCAGCAGCCAAGGCCTTGGGTACATTGAAGCTTTCTTT.

The V and J genes are TRBV3-1 and TRBJ2-2, with TRBD2 matching 12 bases. CDR3 length: 15 amino acids. The germline gives CDR1 LGHDT, CDR2 YNNKEL (reference sequence). With V trimmed by 5 bases and J by 6 bases, 4 bases remained unmatched. CDR3 coding DNA: TGTGCCAGCAGCTGGACTAGCGGGACTGCCGGGGAGCTGTTTTTT. This codes for CASSWTSGTAGELFF.

The rearrangement links TRBV29-1 to TRBJ1-6; 7 bases are shared with TRBD1. Trimming cost V 4 bases and J 6 bases; bases outside gene matches: 9. Germline CDR1 SQVTM, CDR2 ANQGSEA. The CDR3 spans 15 residues. The CDR3 sequence is CSVAETGNANSPLHF. The CDR3 DNA follows: TGCAGCGTTGCAGAGACAGGGAATGCTAATTCACCCCTCCACTTT.

The chain employs TRBV7-9 and TRBJ1-1, with 7 bases fitting TRBD1. Germline values: CDR1 SEHNR, CDR2 FQNEAQ (reference sequence). The CDR3 length is 17 residues. Germline trimming cut 5 bases from V and 0 bases from J; bases unmatched to any gene: 12. In nucleotides, the CDR3 is TGTGCCAGCAGCCCTCAGGGGGGTTCAGGCGTGAACACTGAAGCTTTCTTT. It encodes CASSPQGGSGVNTEAFF.

The rearrangement joins TRBV5-5 to TRBJ2-1; perhaps TRBD1 as D (6 bases). CDR3 length: 14 residues. The V and J ends lost 0 bases and 10 bases respectively, with 14 bases between them. CDR1 is SGHKS, CDR2 YYEKEE, per germline (reference sequence). The CDR3 spells CASSLGQAQGEQFF. The CDR3 DNA follows: TGTGCCAGCAGCTTGGGACAGGCTCAAGGGGAGCAGTTCTTC.

The chain links TRBV5-1 to TRBJ2-7; the match to TRBD2 covers 13 bases. This CDR3 region has 15 residues. Unmatched junction bases numbered 3, after V lost 4 bases and J lost 2 bases. Germline V gives CDR1 SGHRS, CDR2 YFSETQ. The CDR3 DNA reads as TGCGCCAGCAGCCCGGGACTAGCGGGAACCTACGAGCAGTACTTC. It encodes CASSPGLAGTYEQYF.

This chain uses TRBV13 with TRBJ1-5; D is ambiguous. Trimming stripped 0 bases from V and 4 bases from J, with 10 bases between. This CDR3 comprises 15 residues. The germline CDR1 and CDR2 sequences are PRHDT and FYEKMQ (reference sequence). The CDR3 DNA is TGTGCCAGCAGCTTAGGGTTTTCGGGAAATCAGCCCCAGCATTTT. Translation: CASSLGFSGNQPQHF.

This chain connects TRBV5-1 to TRBJ1-1, with D tentatively TRBD1 (6 bases). The V gene lost 4 bases and the J gene lost 2 bases, with 9 bases spanning the gap. Looked up from germline, CDR1 is SGHRS and CDR2 is YFSETQ. The CDR3 consists of 13 residues. The CDR3 loop reads CASSEQGNTEAFF. The CDR3 DNA follows: TGCGCCAGCAGCGAACAGGGTAACACTGAAGCTTTCTTT. Together with reference TRBV5-1 and TRBJ1-1, the CDR3 gives the full variable domain: KAGVTQTPRYLIKTRGQQVTLSCSPISGHRSVSWYQQTPGQGLQFLFEYFSETQRNKGNFPGRFSGRQFSNSRSEMNVSTLELGDSALYLCASSEQGNTEAFFGQGTRLTVV.

The DNA of the CDR3 is TGTGCCAGCAGCAGGGACAGGGACTACAATGAGCAGTTCTTC. It specifies CASSRDRDYNEQFF. The chain links TRBV7-2 to TRBJ2-1, with TRBD1 matching 9 bases. The trim removed 5 bases at V and 3 bases at J, leaving 2 bases unmatched. The CDR3 is made up of 14 amino acids. Germline CDR1 reads SGHTA; CDR2 reads FQGNSA.

This clonotype appeared once. V usage is TRBV6-6 and J usage is TRBJ1-1; D gene unclear. CDR1 is MNHNY and CDR2 is SVGAGI in the germline V gene (reference sequence). The germline V and J ends were trimmed by 4 bases and 8 bases, with 11 bases remaining between them. The CDR3 has 12 amino acids. The DNA for the CDR3 is TGTGCCAGCAGTTTAGGGTTGGAGGAAGCTTTCTTT. Translation gives CASSLGLEEAFF.

The table lists this clonotype with a count of one. V usage is TRBV5-4 and J usage is TRBJ2-3; the match to TRBD2 covers 8 bases. The germline gives CDR1 SGHNT, CDR2 YYREEE (reference sequence). V shed 1 base, J shed 2 bases, and the junction held 3 bases outside the gene matches. This CDR3 has 15 amino acids. The CDR3 DNA follows: TGTGCCAGCAGCTTGAAACTAGCGGTCACAGATACGCAGTATTTT. It encodes CASSLKLAVTDTQYF.

The rearrangement uses TRBV20-1 and TRBJ2-3; D may be TRBD1 or TRBD2 (5 bases each). Germline V CDR1 and CDR2: DFQATT, SNEGSKA (reference sequence). The CDR3 is made up of 15 amino acids. V was shortened by 3 bases and J by 2 bases, with 15 bases between the two germline ends. The CDR3 reads CSARGPAFPTDTQYF. The CDR3 DNA reads as TGCAGTGCTAGGGGACCCGCGTTCCCCACAGATACGCAGTATTTT.

In DNA form, the CDR3 reads TGTGCCAGCATCGGGGGGAACACTGAAGCTTTCTTT. It yields the protein CASIGGNTEAFF. The chain recombines TRBV2 with TRBJ1-1, with a tentative D call TRBD1 (5 bases). V lost 7 bases and J lost 1, with 7 bases in between. CDR1 SNHLY and CDR2 FYNNEI come from the germline V gene. This CDR3 has 12 amino acids. The whole variable domain, remainder taken from reference TRBV2 and TRBJ1-1, is EPEVTQTPSHQVTQMGQEVILRCVPISNHLYFYWYRQILGQKVEFLVSFYNNEISEKSEIFDDQFSVERPDGSNFTLKIRSTKLEDSAMYFCASIGGNTEAFFGQGTRLTVV.

The chain combines TRBV6-2 or TRBV6-3 with TRBJ2-2; 8 bases fit TRBD2. Germline loops: CDR1 MNHEY, CDR2 SVGEGT. With V trimmed by 6 bases and J by 6 bases, 0 bases remained unmatched. CDR3 size: 12 residues. The CDR3 nucleotides are TGTGCCAGCAGCGGGGGGGCCGGGGAGCTGTTTTTT. Protein: CASSGGAGELFF.

This chain uses TRBV3-1 with TRBJ1-1; D unclear. The CDR3 extends over 16 amino acids. Germline V lookup: CDR1 LGHDT, CDR2 YNNKEL (reference sequence). Trimming pared 4 bases from V and 3 bases from J, leaving 18 bases between. The CDR3 DNA reads TGTGCCAGCAGCCCGTGGTCGGAGGTGAGGGACACTGAAGCTTTCTTT. Protein: CASSPWSEVRDTEAFF. Combining the CDR3 with reference TRBV3-1 and TRBJ1-1 gives the whole variable domain DTAVSQTPKYLVTQMGNDKSIKCEQNLGHDTMYWYKQDSKKFLKIMFSYNNKELIINETVPNRFSPKSPDKAHLNLHINSLELGDSAVYFCASSPWSEVRDTEAFFGQGTRLTVV.

The chain employs TRBV4-2 and TRBJ1-2, with 9 bases matching TRBD1. This CDR3 contains 16 residues. The germline gives CDR1 LGHNA, CDR2 YNFKEQ. V was pared by 0 bases and J by 6 bases, with 8 bases of the junction left unmatched. CDR3 in amino acids: CASSQDPGQGRDGYTF. The CDR3 DNA follows: TGTGCCAGCAGCCAAGATCCAGGACAGGGGCGAGATGGCTACACCTTC.

The chain recombines TRBV3-1 with TRBJ1-2; weak D call: TRBD1 (5 bases). CDR1 and CDR2 from the germline V gene are LGHDT and YNNKEL (reference sequence). The CDR3 totals 15 residues. V was pared by 0 bases and J by 7 bases, with 15 bases between. In nucleotides, the CDR3 is TGTGCCAGCAGCCAAGATCTAGAGGGGCTCGGTGGCTACACCTTC. Its protein is CASSQDLEGLGGYTF.

This chain joins TRBV3-1 and TRBJ1-3; D remains unclear. Per the germline V gene, CDR1 is LGHDT and CDR2 is YNNKEL (reference sequence). V lost 1 base and J lost 2, with 6 bases in between. The CDR3 is 14 residues long. CDR3 loop: CASSQVWTGNTIYF. As DNA, the CDR3 is TGTGCCAGCAGCCAAGTCTGGACTGGAAACACCATATATTTT.

The rearrangement links TRBV20-1 to TRBJ1-5, with D perhaps TRBD1 (6 bases). The V gene lost 0 bases and the J gene lost 0 bases, with 15 bases spanning the gap. This CDR3 has 17 residues. The germline V gene encodes CDR1 DFQATT and CDR2 SNEGSKA (reference sequence). The CDR3 spells CSAREPGRGGSNQPQHF. The CDR3 DNA sequence: TGCAGTGCTAGAGAGCCGGGCAGGGGCGGTAGCAATCAGCCCCAGCATTTT.

This clonotype was found once. The CDR3 region has the DNA TGTGCCAGTAGTATAGGCGGGGGAGAAGTCGGCGAAAAACTGTTTTTT. Its protein product is CASSIGGGEVGEKLFF. The chain uses TRBV19 and TRBJ1-4, with TRBD1 as a possible D gene (5 bases). Between the trimmed V and J ends, which lost 1 base and 8 bases, there was a span of 17 bases. In germline, CDR1 is LNHDA, CDR2 SQIVND (reference sequence). CDR3 length: 16 amino acids.

The chain combines TRBV20-1 with TRBJ1-5; D is unresolved. The CDR3 is 16 residues long. Per the germline V gene, CDR1 is DFQATT and CDR2 is SNEGSKA (reference sequence). V shed 5 bases and J shed 3 bases, with 20 bases lying between them. As DNA, the CDR3 is TGCAGTGCTGGTTCGTTTCGGCAGAGTAACAATCAGCCCCAGCATTTT. Amino acids: CSAGSFRQSNNQPQHF.

The V and J genes are TRBV21-1 and TRBJ1-1; TRBD1 was called by the table and not checked on the DNA. TRBV21-1 is shown as a pseudogene. The CDR3 consists of 16 residues. DNA for the CDR3: TGTGCCAGCAGCAAAGGACGGGACAGGGGTAGCACTGAAGCTTTCTTT. The encoded protein is CASSKGRDRGSTEAFF.

This sequence joins TRBV7-9 and TRBJ2-7; 9 bases are shared with TRBD2. The J segment lost 2 bases and the V segment lost 5 bases, leaving 4 bases of the junction unmatched. CDR3 length: 14 amino acids. Germline V gives CDR1 SEHNR, CDR2 FQNEAQ (reference sequence). DNA of the CDR3: TGTGCCAGCAGCGTCGGACTAGCGCCCTACGAGCAGTACTTC. Translated, it gives CASSVGLAPYEQYF.

This clonotype was seen only a few times. The V call is TRBV6-1, the J call TRBJ2-1, with D possibly TRBD2 on 6 matching bases. The germline V gene has CDR1 MNHNS and CDR2 SASEGT. CDR3 length equals 14 residues. Trimming left V 8 bases short and J 5 bases short, with 16 bases between. CDR3 coding DNA: TGTGCCAGCCTCCCGGGACTCCTGAACAATGAGCAGTTCTTC. Translating gives CASLPGLLNNEQFF.

The rearrangement joins TRBV6-2 or TRBV6-3 to TRBJ2-1, with 7 nucleotides matching TRBD2. This CDR3 is 11 amino acids long. In germline, CDR1 is MNHEY, CDR2 SVGEGT. Germline trimming cut 5 bases from V and 15 bases from J; bases unmatched to any gene: 7. The chain's CDR3 is CASSLTSEWFF. In nucleotides, the CDR3 is TGTGCCAGCAGTCTTACTAGCGAGTGGTTCTTC.